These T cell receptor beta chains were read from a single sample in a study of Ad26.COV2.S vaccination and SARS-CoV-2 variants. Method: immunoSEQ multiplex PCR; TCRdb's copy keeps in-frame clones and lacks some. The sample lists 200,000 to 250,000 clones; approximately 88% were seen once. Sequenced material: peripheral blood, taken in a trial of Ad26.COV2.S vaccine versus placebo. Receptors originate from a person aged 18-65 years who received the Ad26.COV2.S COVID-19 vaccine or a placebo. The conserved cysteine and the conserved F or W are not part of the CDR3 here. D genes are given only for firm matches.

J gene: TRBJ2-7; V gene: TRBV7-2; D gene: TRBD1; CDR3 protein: ASSLGGQRTYEQY
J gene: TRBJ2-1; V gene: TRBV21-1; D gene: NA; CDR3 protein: ASSKGPGIQNNEQF
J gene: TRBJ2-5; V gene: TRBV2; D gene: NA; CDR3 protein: ASRGNSGAQETQY
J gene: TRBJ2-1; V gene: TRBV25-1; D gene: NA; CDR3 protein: ASLDGYLNEQF
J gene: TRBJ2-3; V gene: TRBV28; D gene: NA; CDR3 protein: ASSPSRLIGGDTQY
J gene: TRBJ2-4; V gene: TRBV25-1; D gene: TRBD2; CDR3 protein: ASSSIAGAGGGNIQY
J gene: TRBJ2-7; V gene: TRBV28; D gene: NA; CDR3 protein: ASNPIDGFGSYEQY
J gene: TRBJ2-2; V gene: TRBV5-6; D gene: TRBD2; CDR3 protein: ASSSERGRANTGELF
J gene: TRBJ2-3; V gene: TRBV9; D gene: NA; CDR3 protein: ASSREGGGTDTQY
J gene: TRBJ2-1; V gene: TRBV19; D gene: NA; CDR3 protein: ASSTTRGLPQF
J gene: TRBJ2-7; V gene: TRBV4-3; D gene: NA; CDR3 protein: ASSQGEGRYEQY
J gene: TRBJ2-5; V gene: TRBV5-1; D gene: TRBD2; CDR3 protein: ASSLLGGREVRETQY
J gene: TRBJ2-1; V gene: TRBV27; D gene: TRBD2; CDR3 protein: ASRTPSGGVDEQF
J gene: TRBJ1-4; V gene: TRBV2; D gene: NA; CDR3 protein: ASTMLRIATNEKLF
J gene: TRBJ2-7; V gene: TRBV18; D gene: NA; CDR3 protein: ASSPAAGRNLHFTYEQY
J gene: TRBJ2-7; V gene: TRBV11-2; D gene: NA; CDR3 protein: ASRPSGSYEQY
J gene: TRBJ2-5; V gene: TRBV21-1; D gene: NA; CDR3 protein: ASSKRRRNLQETQY
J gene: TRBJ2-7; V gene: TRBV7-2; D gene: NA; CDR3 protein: ASSLGGAGSSSYEQY
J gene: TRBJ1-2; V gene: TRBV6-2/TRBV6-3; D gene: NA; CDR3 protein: ASSYSTLNYGYT
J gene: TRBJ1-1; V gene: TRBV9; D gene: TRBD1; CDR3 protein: ASSVGAGTANTEAF
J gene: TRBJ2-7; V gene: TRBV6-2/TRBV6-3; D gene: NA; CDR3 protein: ASSYTRTVFEQY
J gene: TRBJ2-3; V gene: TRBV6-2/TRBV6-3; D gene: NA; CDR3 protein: ASSSNRDADTQY
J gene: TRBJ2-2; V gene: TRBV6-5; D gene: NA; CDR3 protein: ASSYGYGELF
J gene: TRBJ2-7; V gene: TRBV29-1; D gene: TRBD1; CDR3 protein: SVGAGTGLSYEQY
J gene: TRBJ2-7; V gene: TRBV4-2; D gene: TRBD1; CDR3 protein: ASSPETGTGSHEQY
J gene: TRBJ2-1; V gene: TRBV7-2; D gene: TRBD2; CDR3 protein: ASSLLAGVSNEQF